The present T cell receptor (beta chain) was sequenced within a study of shared clonotypes between healthy human individuals (dated by TCRdb to the early 2020s). Broadly, across the study: The cohort included a few men and a couple of women between 18 and 49 years of age. For each donor, CD4 naive and CD4 memory were each given three plates, CD8 naive was given two plates, and CD8 memory was given one plate. To estimate repertoire size and how much clonotype sharing occurs between individuals, the study deeply sequenced the blood TCR repertoires of about five healthy adults. Libraries were prepared and TCR repertoires were sequenced by different laboratories using diverse techniques, in order to increase sequencing depth and limit assay-specific biases. Between about 0.94 and 8.9 billion PBMCs per donor were obtained by leukapheresis. Broad study findings and their caveats: Naive subsets generally had larger estimated clonotype richness than memory subsets did. Because the study included only a small number of donors, the genetic and exposure-history diversity represented was limited. Sampling was restricted to blood, and TCR repertoires in tissues likely differ from the TCR repertoires found in blood. Clonotypes shared by all four sorted-subset donors showed higher generation probabilities than non-shared clonotypes. Pairwise subsampling led to the expectation that sequencing depth would affect the degree of clonotype sharing among donors. Roughly 5% of naive CD4, around 3.6% of naive CD8, around 2.3% of memory CD4, and 0.35% to 0.5% of memory CD8 clonotypes were shared across several donors. Rarefaction of sorted-subset datasets indicated incomplete sequencing despite the large sequencing depth.

Using the deep immunoSEQ assay, multiplex PCR amplified TCR CDR3 regions from genomic DNA. Genomic DNA extracted from each cell subset was distributed evenly over all wells of several immunoSEQ 96-well plates, and each plate served as one replicate. For sorted subsets, around 0.2 ug genomic DNA, equal to some 28,000 T cell genomes, was loaded into each replicate PCR. The purified libraries were quantified using a Qubit 3.0 fluorometer, sized with a Bioanalyzer 2100, and then quantified again using the KAPA Library Quantification kit. Each immunoSEQ 96-well plate was sequenced on its own single-read 150-cycle Illumina NextSeq 550 flow cell. Per the authors' processing: Because only junctional sequences without quality scores were contained in the immunoSEQ output, filtering matching that applied to full-length reads could not be performed. Sequences were annotated with PyIR, a Python wrapper for IgBLAST v1.9, using IMGT germline references to assign V/J genes and CDR3. Any read was removed if the V/J assignment was weak (E-value above 1e-6), the CDR3 was missing, or the read contained stop codons, out-of-frame junctions, or ambiguous translated residues. V3J clonotypes were defined by identical inferred V gene, J gene, and CDR3 amino acid sequence. The percentage overlap between two repertoires was calculated by dividing the number of shared unique clonotypes by the size of the smaller repertoire. Three approaches were used to assess repertoire richness: RTK rarefaction, the Chao1 estimator, and Recon v2.1 estimates of unobserved clonotypes. Generation probabilities were computed with OLGA for all TCRbeta clonotypes obtained by the gDNA method from a handful of donors. In its TCRdb copy, this immuneACCESS table keeps in-frame sequences only and misses some clones. Where compared with another copy, unresolved V genes explain less than half of these, and the others have no known cause. V and J calls and clone size are given by that table; D and trimming were obtained from the DNA. The table for this sample lists about 650,000 clones; around 95% of them were counted only once. The leading ten clones occupy about 0.11% of the sample.

About this clone itself: Its antigen remains undetermined. No clone much larger than this one lies a single base away; base qualities are absent.

CD8 naive samples consisted of CD45RO-negative cells that were positively selected for CCR7, yielding a CD45RA+CCR7+ population without TemRA cells. Donors were healthy HIV-negative adults with no recently reported acute infections or vaccinations. Every donor was a Caucasian adult residing in Nashville, Tennessee, USA. Blood was obtained by leukapheresis, after which PBMCs were separated by Ficoll-Histopaque density gradient centrifugation and cryopreserved in liquid nitrogen vapor phase. Analytical flow cytometry was used to check the purity and quantity of every magnetically sorted T cell population. Genomic DNA was isolated from each sorted fraction and quantified by UV absorbance on a Nanodrop 2000c. V and J lose 4 bases and 10 bases, and a span of 14 bases separates them. Taken from cysteine to phenylalanine, the CDR3 has 13 residues. Only the CDR3 DNA is retained, 39 bases long and in frame from the first base. For CDR1 and CDR2, the germline V gene lists SNHLY and FYNNEI.

This TCR came from a woman aged 25 to 39 in good health. This chain joins TRBV2 to TRBJ2-1, and TRBD2 may be the D gene, going by 5 matching bases. Sample: naive CD8+ T cells sorted from blood. The cell subset or site label, as the study defines it: CD45RA+CCR7+. The nucleotide sequence reads TGTGCCAGCAGTGCCGGGATCTCTGGGGAGCAGTTCTTC. Its amino acids are CASSAGISGEQFF.